This T cell receptor beta chain was sequenced during a study of response to subunit inactivated influenza vaccine. J was trimmed by 9 bases and V by 3 bases; bases with no gene match: 8. CDR1 is SQVTM and CDR2 is ANQGSEA in the germline V gene. The CDR3 length is 15 residues. MiXCR was run by TCRdb on the RT-PCR reads, yielding one entry per CDR3 protein. Of hundreds of thousands of distinct CDR3 sequences listed, approximately 11% are singletons. These records were also assigned to another study, of T cells expressing NK-cell markers. That study reports: The TCR beta cDNA came from 5'RACE template switching with UMIs. It was sorted CD3+CD56+NKG2C+, CD3+CD56+NKG2C- and CD3+CD56-NKG2C+ T cells that supplied the TCR beta repertoires. Restriction of the sorted population to alpha-beta TCR T cells was achieved in several experiments with an anti-gamma-delta TCR antibody. Dominant NKG2C+ clonotypes accounted for roughly 1.0-7.5% of CD8+ T cells in about six donors. Where a few donors were concerned, these clonotypes also led the CD3+CD56-NKG2C+ fraction.

The chain recombines TRBV29-1 with TRBJ2-1; 13 nucleotides line up with TRBD2. Sequenced material: PBMCs from blood, taken on the day of vaccination. This clonotype was sampled from a man in his forties or fifties who received an inactivated influenza vaccine. In nucleotides, the CDR3 is TGCAGCGTTGACCCCGGGACTAGCGGGATTGGTGAGCAGTTCTTC. Residues: CSVDPGTSGIGEQFF.